This T cell receptor beta chain was documented in a study of blood T cells in healthy people across ages. Findings and limits, study-wide: Diversity of TCR beta correlated strongly with naive T cell percentage. Diversity estimated from one million T cells was considered an underestimate.

Using a J-beta primer mix together with a sample-barcoded 5' primer, a second PCR was run for roughly 7 to 12 cycles. Each of the cDNA molecules was tagged by a template-switch adaptor with 12 random nucleotides. TCRdb independently ran MiXCR on the 5' RACE reads; one entry per CDR3 protein. The sample contains about 970,000 distinct CDR3 sequences, 51% of which appear only once. To note about this clonotype: As yet, its antigen is unknown. The junction does not match germline at one end; this may be a read error.

The CDR3 has 16 amino acids. V usage is TRBV12-3 or TRBV12-4 and J usage is TRBJ1-2; tentative D call: TRBD1 (6 bases). This TCR was sampled from a woman in her sixties or seventies in good health. Material for sequencing was blood. In DNA form, the CDR3 reads TGTGCCGGCAGATCGTCTTTGGGGGCACGTCGGTATGGCTACACCTTC. Translating gives CAGRSSLGARRYGYTF.